The 27 T cell receptor beta chains reported below all come from one sample, sequenced in a study of blood T cell repertoires in COVID-19. The protocol was immunoSEQ multiplex PCR, while the TCRdb copy is restricted to in-frame clones and leaves out a portion. The sample has about 220,000 clones, around 83% seen once; the top ten hold 8.2%. The sequencing input was peripheral blood. The receptors derive from a woman between 45 and 60 years old with acute or convalescent COVID-19.

V usage is TRBV5-4 and J usage is TRBJ2-5; D is unclear. The CDR3 runs 13 residues. V gave up 3 bases and J gave up 7 bases, with 13 bases separating them. Germline CDR1 reads SGHNT; CDR2 reads YYREEE (reference sequence). The CDR3 DNA sequence: TGTGCCAGCAGCTCCGGTAATACTCTGACCCAGTACTTC. It encodes CASSSGNTLTQYF.

The V and J genes are TRBV27 and TRBJ1-6; no firm D call. CDR1 is MNHEY, CDR2 SMNVEV, per germline (reference sequence). V was clipped by 7 bases and J by 5 bases, with 12 bases between them. The length of the CDR3 is 14 residues. CDR3 DNA sequence: TGTGCCAGCATGTTGTACGGGAATAATTCACCCCTCCACTTT. This encodes CASMLYGNNSPLHF.

V is TRBV5-1 and J is TRBJ1-6; a possible D gene is TRBD1 (5 bases). The CDR3 spans 14 residues. Germline V gene data show CDR1 as SGHRS and CDR2 as YFSETQ. Deletions cut 2 bases from V and 6 bases from J, with 9 bases between. The CDR3, as DNA: TGCGCCAGCAGCTTAGACAGCCTTAATTCACCCCTCCACTTT. Its translation: CASSLDSLNSPLHF.

The chain combines TRBV6-6 with TRBJ1-3, with unresolved D. The CDR3 has 15 residues. V lost 5 bases and J 4 bases, leaving 15 bases between the germline ends. The germline V gene encodes CDR1 MNHNY and CDR2 SVGAGI (reference sequence). Here the CDR3 reads CASSPGGLEGNTIYF. CDR3 sequence (DNA): TGTGCCAGCAGTCCGGGAGGCCTAGAAGGAAACACCATATATTTT.

The J gene is TRBJ1-5, the V gene TRBV10-3; the D gene is possibly TRBD1 (5 bases). Per germline, CDR1 ENHRY and CDR2 SYGVKD. This CDR3 has 13 residues. The V end lost 8 bases, the J end lost 3 bases, and 11 bases lay between the germline ends. The CDR3 coding sequence is TGTGCCATCGGGGGGGAGAACAATCAGCCCCAGCATTTT. Amino acids: CAIGGENNQPQHF.

The J gene is TRBJ2-7, the V gene TRBV27, with D maybe TRBD2 (5 bases). Trimming took off 0 bases at V and 4 bases at J, with 10 bases between the two ends. The CDR3 is made up of 14 amino acids. Germline-derived CDR1 and CDR2 are MNHEY and SMNVEV (reference sequence). The CDR3 loop is CASSLSRELYEQYF. In DNA, the CDR3 is TGTGCCAGCAGTTTATCCCGGGAACTGTACGAGCAGTACTTC.

The chain joins TRBV4-1 to TRBJ2-3, with TRBD2 as a possible D gene (6 bases). Germline V gene sequence: CDR1 MGHRA, CDR2 YSYEKL. V was shortened by 7 bases and J by 2 bases, with 16 bases between the two germline ends. The CDR3 loop spans 15 amino acids. The CDR3 DNA follows: TGCGCCAGCAAGGAGGGCCCCCTCTTCACAGATACGCAGTATTTT. Amino acid sequence: CASKEGPLFTDTQYF.

This chain joins TRBV10-1 and TRBJ1-1, with a tentative D call TRBD1 (5 bases). This CDR3 spans 12 amino acids. V shed 2 bases and J shed 6 bases, with 7 bases lying between them. Germline loops: CDR1 WNHNN, CDR2 SYGVQD (reference sequence). The CDR3 sequence is CASSEPGAEAFF. The CDR3 DNA reads as TGCGCCAGCAGTGAGCCGGGGGCTGAAGCTTTCTTT.

V is TRBV6-5 and J is TRBJ1-2, with TRBD1 matching 9 bases. Unmatched junction bases numbered 5, after V lost 6 bases and J lost 6 bases. Germline CDR1 and CDR2: MNHEY and SVGAGI. CDR3 length: 13 amino acids. The CDR3 loop is CASSHRTGDGYTF. The DNA for the CDR3 is TGTGCCAGCAGCCACCGGACAGGGGATGGCTACACCTTC.

This chain links TRBV10-3 with TRBJ1-2; D call uncertain. CDR1 is ENHRY, CDR2 SYGVKD, per germline. CDR3 length equals 13 residues. V shed 4 bases and J shed 4 bases, with 10 bases lying between them. The CDR3 spells CAISVAEAYGYTF. The CDR3, as DNA: TGTGCCATCAGTGTCGCGGAAGCCTATGGCTACACCTTC.

This chain joins TRBV4-2 and TRBJ2-1; D possibly corresponds to TRBD2 (7 bases). V shed 4 bases and J shed 4 bases, with 14 bases lying between them. The germline gives CDR1 LGHNA, CDR2 YNFKEQ. The CDR3 is 15 residues long. Written as DNA, the CDR3 is TGTGCCAGCAGCCTGCAAGCGGGACAATACAATGAGCAGTTCTTC. Protein product: CASSLQAGQYNEQFF.

The V and J genes are TRBV3-1 (or the pseudogene TRBV3-2) and TRBJ1-1, with D unresolved. Deletions cut 5 bases from V and 1 base from J, with 8 bases between. The CDR3 contains 13 residues. The germline V gene has CDR1 LGHDT and CDR2 YNNKEL (reference sequence). The chain's CDR3 is CASSVRANTEAFF. CDR3 in DNA: TGTGCCAGCAGCGTGAGAGCGAACACTGAAGCTTTCTTT.

This chain connects TRBV27 to TRBJ1-6; the D gene is possibly TRBD1 (5 bases). V dropped 4 bases and J dropped 10 bases, with 20 bases sitting between them. CDR3 length: 16 residues. Germline CDR1 is MNHEY and CDR2 is SMNVEV (reference sequence). The CDR3 loop reads CASSSPFAMAGSPLHF. CDR3 nucleotides: TGTGCCAGCAGTTCCCCCTTCGCAATGGCAGGGTCACCCCTCCACTTT.

The chain joins TRBV11-2 to TRBJ2-7; tentative D call: TRBD1 (6 bases). CDR1 is SGHAT, CDR2 FQNNGV, per germline. Between the trimmed V and J ends, which lost 3 bases and 1 base, there was a span of 19 bases. The CDR3 runs 17 residues. The CDR3 loop is CASSLGGGRITSYEQYF. The CDR3, as DNA: TGTGCCAGCAGCTTGGGTGGGGGCAGAATTACTTCCTACGAGCAGTACTTC.

The chain joins TRBV7-3 to TRBJ2-3; D is unclear. Trimming stripped 5 bases from V and 4 bases from J, with 19 bases between. Germline CDR1 is SGHTA and CDR2 is FQGTGA. This CDR3 region has 16 residues. The CDR3 DNA reads TGTGCCAGCAGCCTCCCCAGGTATTTGCTCCCAGATACGCAGTATTTT. It encodes CASSLPRYLLPDTQYF.

This chain connects TRBV6-6 to TRBJ2-7, with D tentatively TRBD1 (7 bases). There are 15 residues in the CDR3. Trimming cost V 2 bases and J 1 base, with 12 bases left between them. The germline V gene encodes CDR1 MNHNY and CDR2 SVGAGI (reference sequence). The CDR3 bases are TGTGCCAGCAGTTACCCCCAGGGGGGTTCCTACGAGCAGTACTTC. Encoded protein: CASSYPQGGSYEQYF.

The V and J genes are TRBV11-3 and TRBJ2-7; no clear D gene. Germline V gives CDR1 SGHNT, CDR2 YENEEA. The V end lost 3 bases, the J end lost 5 bases, and 5 bases lay between the germline ends. There are 11 residues in the CDR3. The CDR3 nucleotides read TGTGCCAGCAGCTTCGGTAACGAGCAGTACTTC. Amino acid sequence: CASSFGNEQYF.

This clone appeared a single time. The V call is TRBV6-5, the J call TRBJ2-7; 7 nucleotides line up with TRBD1. The junction had 9 bases not matched to a gene; V was cut back by 6 bases and J by 1 base. Germline lookup yields CDR1 MNHEY and CDR2 SVGAGI. There are 15 residues in the CDR3. CDR3 protein: CASSSLETGSYEQYF. The CDR3 nucleotides read TGTGCCAGCAGCTCCCTAGAGACAGGGTCCTACGAGCAGTACTTC.

The chain uses TRBV28 and TRBJ1-2; tentatively, D is TRBD1 (5 bases). There are 14 residues in the CDR3. CDR1 is MDHEN and CDR2 is SYDVKM in the germline V gene. The ends were cut back, 3 bases at V and 7 bases at J, with 15 bases in the middle. DNA for the CDR3: TGTGCCAGCAGTTTGCGGGGCTTATCGGGTGGCTACACCTTC. It is translated as CASSLRGLSGGYTF.

This clone came up many times. The chain recombines TRBV9 with TRBJ2-7, with TRBD1 identical over 9 bases. This CDR3 region has 14 residues. The V and J ends lost 9 bases and 0 bases, in that order; junction bases with no gene match: 7. Germline CDR1 is SGDLS and CDR2 is YYNGEE. CDR3 in amino acids: CATKGQGSSYEQYF. DNA of the CDR3: TGTGCCACCAAGGGACAGGGAAGCTCCTACGAGCAGTACTTC.

The chain employs TRBV29-1 and TRBJ1-2, with 7 bases that match TRBD1. The CDR3 is 14 residues long. Trimming removed 1 base from V and 7 bases from J; junction bases left unmatched: 9. Germline CDR1 reads SQVTM; CDR2 reads ANQGSEA. The CDR3 reads CSVEGGDRASGYTF. Written as DNA, the CDR3 is TGCAGCGTTGAAGGGGGTGACAGGGCATCTGGCTACACCTTC.

The chain employs TRBV6-5 and TRBJ1-2; D may be TRBD1 (5 bases). Trimming removed 1 base from V and 6 bases from J, with 15 bases in between. Per germline, CDR1 MNHEY and CDR2 SVGAGI. The CDR3 totals 15 residues. The DNA for the CDR3 is TGTGCCAGCAGTTACTTCTCGGGGGACGGTGATGGCTACACCTTC. It translates to CASSYFSGDGDGYTF.

The chain joins TRBV27 to TRBJ1-2; D is unclear. V lost 7 bases, J lost 3 bases, and 12 bases lay in between. This CDR3 comprises 13 residues. CDR1 is MNHEY, CDR2 SMNVEV, per germline (reference sequence). The CDR3 protein is CASKGGRDYGYTF. CDR3 bases: TGTGCCAGCAAGGGAGGGCGAGACTATGGCTACACCTTC.

In this sample, this clone turned up a few times. The V call is TRBV5-4, the J call TRBJ2-7, with D possibly TRBD2 on 7 matching bases. The V and J ends lost 0 bases and 7 bases respectively, with 17 bases between them. The CDR3 contains 15 residues. The germline gives CDR1 SGHNT, CDR2 YYREEE (reference sequence). CDR3 region: CASSLAAAGEGEQYF. DNA of the CDR3: TGTGCCAGCAGCTTGGCCGCGGCAGGGGAGGGGGAGCAGTACTTC.

The chain combines TRBV28 with TRBJ1-1; 12 positions agree with TRBD1. This CDR3 has 17 residues. CDR1 is MDHEN, CDR2 SYDVKM, per germline. V lost 6 bases to trimming and J lost 1 base; unmatched junction nucleotides: 9. The CDR3, as DNA: TGTGCCAGCAGCGGGACAGGGGGCTGGAGAGGGAACACTGAAGCTTTCTTT. It is translated as CASSGTGGWRGNTEAFF.

The chain joins TRBV19 to TRBJ2-7, with TRBD1 matching over 8 bases. J was trimmed by 3 bases and V by 5 bases; bases with no gene match: 9. CDR1 and CDR2 from the germline V gene are LNHDA and SQIVND (reference sequence). This CDR3 spans 15 amino acids. The CDR3 spells CASSSQDRGNYEQYF. CDR3 sequence (DNA): TGTGCCAGTAGTTCCCAAGACAGGGGAAACTACGAGCAGTACTTC.

DNA of the CDR3: TGCGCCAGCAGCTTGGGGGCCCGCCCAACTAATGAAAAACTGTTTTTT. This sequence encodes CASSLGARPTNEKLFF. The chain carries TRBV5-1 and TRBJ1-4; D ambiguous. The V gene's germline CDR1 is SGHRS and CDR2 YFSETQ. The CDR3 is made up of 16 amino acids. V lost 0 bases to trimming and J lost 0 bases, with 9 bases between them.